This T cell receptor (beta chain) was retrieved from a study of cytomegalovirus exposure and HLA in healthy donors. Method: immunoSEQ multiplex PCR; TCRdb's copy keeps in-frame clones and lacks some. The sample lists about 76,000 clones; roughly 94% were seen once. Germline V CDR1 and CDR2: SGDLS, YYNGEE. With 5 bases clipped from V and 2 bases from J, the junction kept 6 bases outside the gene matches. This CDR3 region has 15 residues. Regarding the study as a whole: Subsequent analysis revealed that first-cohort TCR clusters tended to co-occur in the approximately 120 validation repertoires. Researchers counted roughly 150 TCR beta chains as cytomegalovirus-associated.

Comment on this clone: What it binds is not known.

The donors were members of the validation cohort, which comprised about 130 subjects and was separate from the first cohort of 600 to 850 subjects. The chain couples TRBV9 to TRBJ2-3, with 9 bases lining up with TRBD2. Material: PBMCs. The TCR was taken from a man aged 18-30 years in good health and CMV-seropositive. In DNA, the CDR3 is TGTGCCAGCAGTGTGCGGGAGGGGCTCACAGATACGCAGTATTTT. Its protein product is CASSVREGLTDTQYF. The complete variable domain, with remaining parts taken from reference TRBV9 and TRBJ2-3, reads DSGVTQTPKHLITATGQRVTLRCSPRSGDLSVYWYQQSLDQGLQFLIQYYNGEERAKGNILERFSAQQFPDLHSELNLSSLELGDSALYFCASSVREGLTDTQYFGPGTRLTVL.